Below, one T cell receptor beta chain is given with its context. TCRdb's table, derived via immunoSEQ multiplex PCR, lists solely in-frame clones and lacks some. The sample gives some 2,400,000 clones, more than 90% of which show up once; roughly 0.13% is in the top ten. This sample is part of a study of shared clonotypes between healthy human individuals. Study information: Three plates each covered CD4 naive and memory; CD8 naive two, CD8 memory one.

Per the germline V gene, CDR1 is LGHNA and CDR2 is YSLEER. The CDR3 spans 15 residues. The V and J ends lost 1 base and 6 bases respectively, with 16 bases between them. Sequencing used naive CD4+ T cells sorted from blood. Subset in this sample: CD45RA+ positively selected. This sequence was found in a man aged 18-30 years in good health. The gene calls are TRBV4-3 and TRBJ2-7; no clear D. CDR3 residues: CASSQGTILFREQYF. The CDR3, as DNA: TGCGCCAGCAGCCAAGGTACTATCCTCTTTCGCGAGCAGTACTTC.